The 30 T cell receptor beta chains below were found in one sample sequenced in a study of neurological immune-mediated disorders. TCRdb reanalysed the 5' RACE reads using MiXCR and keeps one entry per CDR3 protein. The table shows 50,000 to 60,000 distinct CDR3 sequences, with just under 4% occurring only once. Sequences were obtained from CD4+ T cells from blood. The receptors stem from a woman in her thirties or forties with multiple sclerosis.

The J gene is TRBJ1-4, the V gene TRBV30; no definite D call. Germline V CDR1 and CDR2: GTSNPN, SVGIG (reference sequence). The CDR3 is 14 amino acids. Trimming pared 0 bases from V and 8 bases from J, leaving 13 bases between. The CDR3 DNA reads as TGTGCCTGGAGTGTACTGGGGAGGAACGAAAAACTGTTTTTT. Translation gives CAWSVLGRNEKLFF.

The chain is built from TRBV4-1 and TRBJ2-2; 8 bases match TRBD1. The CDR3 is made up of 15 amino acids. Per the germline V gene, CDR1 is MGHRA and CDR2 is YSYEKL. J lost 5 bases, V lost 4 bases, and 6 bases had no gene match. CDR3 DNA sequence: TGCGCCAGCAGCCGCGGACAGGGATGGACCGGGGAGCTGTTTTTT. This encodes CASSRGQGWTGELFF.

The chain carries TRBV27 and TRBJ1-1; 8 positions match TRBD1. CDR1 is MNHEY and CDR2 is SMNVEV in the germline V gene (reference sequence). CDR3 size: 16 residues. The trim removed 5 bases at V and 0 bases at J, leaving 8 bases unmatched. The CDR3 loop is CASSRWTGIMNTEAFF. The CDR3 nucleotides are TGTGCCAGCAGTCGATGGACAGGGATCATGAACACTGAAGCTTTCTTT.

This clonotype was counted ten times or more. The genes are TRBV15 and TRBJ2-3, with D tentatively TRBD1 or TRBD2 (5 bases each). The CDR3 is made up of 13 amino acids. V gave up 0 bases and J gave up 10 bases, with 11 bases separating them. Germline loops: CDR1 LNHNV, CDR2 YYDKDF (reference sequence). The CDR3 region is CATSRDGTHAQYF. In DNA, the CDR3 is TGTGCCACCAGCAGAGATGGGACGCATGCGCAGTATTTT. The entire variable domain, with the rest obtained from reference TRBV15 and TRBJ2-3, is as follows: DAMVIQNPRYQVTQFGKPVTLSCSQTLNHNVMYWYQQKSSQAPKLLFHYYDKDFNNEADTPDNFQSRRPNTSFCFLDIRSPGLGDTAMYLCATSRDGTHAQYFGPGTRLTVL.

Sample share makes this clonotype medium-sized. The chain couples TRBV7-9 to TRBJ1-4; D ambiguous. The V and J ends lost 1 base and 5 bases respectively, with 11 bases between them. Germline V gene data show CDR1 as SEHNR and CDR2 as FQNEAQ (reference sequence). This CDR3 region has 15 residues. CDR3 bases: TGTGCCAGCAGCTTAGGGACCTCGGTCAATGAAAAACTGTTTTTT. Residues: CASSLGTSVNEKLFF.

This clonotype was recorded many times. The gene calls are TRBV20-1 and TRBJ1-1; 8 bases match TRBD1. The CDR3 runs to 14 residues. Germline-derived CDR1 and CDR2 are DFQATT and SNEGSKA (reference sequence). V shed 3 bases and J 3 bases; nucleotides not matched to a gene: 6. The CDR3 here is CSARADRADTEAFF. CDR3 nucleotide sequence: TGCAGTGCTAGGGCGGACAGGGCGGACACTGAAGCTTTCTTT.

This clonotype was seen many times. The genes are TRBV9 and TRBJ2-1, with D perhaps matching TRBD2 (5 bases). CDR1 and CDR2 from the germline V gene are SGDLS and YYNGEE. The CDR3 contains 16 residues. Deletions cut 1 base from V and 7 bases from J, with 18 bases between. The CDR3 coding sequence is TGTGCCAGCAGCGTAACCGAGGGCCATTCCCGGAATGAGCAGTTCTTC. This translates into CASSVTEGHSRNEQFF.

This clonotype occurred many times. The chain recombines TRBV5-1 with TRBJ2-7, with D perhaps matching TRBD1 or TRBD2 (7 bases each). Per the germline V gene, CDR1 is SGHRS and CDR2 is YFSETQ. V gave up 5 bases and J gave up 7 bases, with 22 bases separating them. This CDR3 has 15 residues. The CDR3 DNA is TGCGCCAGCAGTCGGTCAGGGGGGGGCACGGGGGAGCAGTACTTC. Residues: CASSRSGGGTGEQYF.

With regard to this clonotype: This sequence may be a read error, since a much larger clone differs from it by one base. The rearrangement links TRBV20-1 to TRBJ2-3, with D maybe TRBD2 (6 bases). CDR3 length: 16 residues. With 3 bases removed from V and 6 bases from J, the gap between germline ends came to 22 bases. Per the germline V gene, CDR1 is DFQATT and CDR2 is SNEGSKA (reference sequence). CDR3 protein: CSARTRTIRVLDTQYF. The DNA for the CDR3 is TGCAGTGCTAGGACGCGGACTATTAGGGTATTGGATACGCAGTATTTT.

This clonotype has at least ten counts. The chain recombines TRBV12-3 or TRBV12-4 with TRBJ1-5; the D gene is possibly TRBD1 (5 bases). V lost 0 bases and J 6 bases, leaving 6 bases between the germline ends. CDR3 size: 13 residues. CDR3 sequence reads: CASSLAQGQPQHF. The CDR3 region has the DNA TGTGCCAGCAGTTTAGCGCAGGGTCAGCCCCAGCATTTT.

In this sample, this clonotype turned up many times. The rearrangement uses TRBV5-1 and TRBJ2-7, with no clear D. The CDR3 has 14 amino acids. V lost 0 bases and J lost 4, with 11 bases in between. CDR1 is SGHRS and CDR2 is YFSETQ in the germline V gene. CDR3 region: CASSLGPESYEQYF. As DNA, the CDR3 is TGCGCCAGCAGCTTGGGGCCCGAAAGTTACGAGCAGTACTTC.

Ten or more counts support this clonotype. The rearrangement links TRBV29-1 to TRBJ1-3; TRBD1 is a possible D gene (5 bases). Germline-derived CDR1 and CDR2 are SQVTM and ANQGSEA. This CDR3 comprises 13 residues. Between the trimmed V and J ends, which lost 0 bases and 2 bases, there was a span of 5 bases. This CDR3 is CSVEEGAGNTIYF. CDR3 coding DNA: TGCAGCGTTGAAGAGGGGGCTGGAAACACCATATATTTT.

This clonotype was recorded at least ten times. The rearrangement uses TRBV15 and TRBJ1-6; D is ambiguous. V lost 5 bases and J lost 4, with 9 bases in between. In germline, CDR1 is LNHNV, CDR2 YYDKDF (reference sequence). The CDR3 extends over 14 amino acids. The CDR3 region is CATSVDRYNSPLHF. The CDR3 nucleotides are TGTGCCACCAGCGTTGACCGTTATAATTCACCCCTCCACTTT.

In nucleotides, the CDR3 is TGTGCCAGCAGTAGACAATATATGAACACTGAAGCTTTCTTT. Its translation is CASSRQYMNTEAFF. The chain is built from TRBV6-4 and TRBJ1-1; no definite D call. The germline V gene has CDR1 MRHNA and CDR2 SNTAGT. The CDR3 runs 14 residues. V was clipped by 5 bases and J by 0 bases, with 10 bases between them.

This clonotype showed up many times. This sequence joins TRBV2 and TRBJ2-1; TRBD2 matches at 7 bases. V trimming: 6 bases; J trimming: 5 bases; junction bases outside the gene matches: 7. The germline V gene encodes CDR1 SNHLY and CDR2 FYNNEI. The CDR3 length is 14 residues. The CDR3 DNA follows: TGTGCCAGCAGGGGGGGACTACAGCACAATGAGCAGTTCTTC. Translation gives CASRGGLQHNEQFF. Full variable domain (remainder filled in from reference TRBV2 and TRBJ2-1): EPEVTQTPSHQVTQMGQEVILRCVPISNHLYFYWYRQILGQKVEFLVSFYNNEISEKSEIFDDQFSVERPDGSNFTLKIRSTKLEDSAMYFCASRGGLQHNEQFFGPGTRLTVL.

This clonotype was found many times. The chain couples TRBV6-8 to TRBJ1-5, with 7 nucleotides matching TRBD1. The trim removed 7 bases at V and 1 base at J, leaving 13 bases unmatched. CDR1 and CDR2 (germline): MNHGY, SAAAGT. The CDR3 contains 17 residues. The CDR3 spells CASNGDRAIGSNQPQHF. CDR3 in DNA: TGTGCCAGCAATGGCGACAGGGCGATTGGAAGCAATCAGCCCCAGCATTTT.

This clonotype was picked up many times. Here the CDR3 DNA reads TGCGCCAGCAGGCTTTTGGGAGACGAGACCCAGTACTTC. Its translation is CASRLLGDETQYF. V gene TRBV5-1 combines with J gene TRBJ2-5, with D perhaps matching TRBD2 (5 bases). The ends were cut back, 5 bases at V and 5 bases at J, with 13 bases in the middle. The CDR3 loop spans 13 amino acids. Looked up from germline, CDR1 is SGHRS and CDR2 is YFSETQ. Complete variable domain (other parts from reference TRBV5-1 and TRBJ2-5): KAGVTQTPRYLIKTRGQQVTLSCSPISGHRSVSWYQQTPGQGLQFLFEYFSETQRNKGNFPGRFSGRQFSNSRSEMNVSTLELGDSALYLCASRLLGDETQYFGPGTRLLVL.

This chain joins TRBV4-1 and TRBJ2-2; TRBD2 matches at 9 bases. CDR1 is MGHRA, CDR2 YSYEKL, per germline. The CDR3 covers 18 residues. The J segment lost 5 bases and the V segment lost 4 bases, leaving 14 bases of the junction unmatched. CDR3 region: CASSPGRGGGVETGELFF. The CDR3 region has the DNA TGCGCCAGCAGCCCCGGGAGAGGCGGGGGGGTGGAAACCGGGGAGCTGTTTTTT.

Many counts were recorded for this clonotype. The chain links TRBV7-9 to TRBJ2-7; D not certain. V was shortened by 5 bases and J by 3 bases, with 8 bases between the two germline ends. CDR1 SEHNR and CDR2 FQNEAQ come from the germline V gene (reference sequence). This CDR3 region has 12 residues. CDR3 nucleotides: TGTGCCAGCAGCCGGAAAAGCTACGAGCAGTACTTC. Encoded protein: CASSRKSYEQYF.

The sample holds many counts of this clonotype. The chain joins TRBV11-2 to TRBJ2-7, with D perhaps matching TRBD1 (6 bases). The CDR3 covers 13 residues. Germline V CDR1 and CDR2: SGHAT, FQNNGV. The ends were cut back, 0 bases at V and 6 bases at J, with 9 bases in the middle. Here the CDR3 reads CASSLEVGGEQYF. The CDR3 DNA reads TGTGCCAGCAGCTTAGAAGTAGGGGGCGAGCAGTACTTC.

The chain combines TRBV3-1 with TRBJ2-2; D not resolved. Germline loops: CDR1 LGHDT, CDR2 YNNKEL (reference sequence). This CDR3 has 13 residues. The V end lost 4 bases, the J end lost 4 bases, and 7 bases lay between the germline ends. The CDR3 nucleotides read TGTGCCAGCAGCCCTTTCGGCACCGGGGAGCTGTTTTTT. Protein sequence: CASSPFGTGELFF.

This clonotype has ten or more counts. This chain uses TRBV6-1 with TRBJ1-5; D ambiguous. This CDR3 is built from 14 residues. The germline V and J ends were trimmed by 3 bases and 3 bases, with 9 bases remaining between them. Germline assignment: CDR1 MNHNS and CDR2 SASEGT. CDR3 in DNA: TGTGCCAGCAGTGATCGGGAAAACAATCAGCCCCAGCATTTT. Translated, it gives CASSDRENNQPQHF.

This clonotype was seen many times. This chain uses TRBV16 with TRBJ2-7; maybe TRBD1 (6 bases). The ends were cut back, 4 bases at V and 7 bases at J, with 17 bases in the middle. From germline, CDR1 is KGHSY and CDR2 FQNENV. This CDR3 comprises 14 residues. CDR3 DNA sequence: TGTGCCAGCAGCCCATCCCCAGGGGCGGAGGAGCAGTACTTC. Its protein product is CASSPSPGAEEQYF.

This clonotype was recorded many times. This chain links TRBV7-6 with TRBJ2-7; 8 nucleotides align to TRBD1. The J segment lost 6 bases and the V segment lost 4 bases, leaving 5 bases of the junction unmatched. CDR1 is SGHVS, CDR2 FNYEAQ, per germline. The CDR3 contains 13 residues. CDR3 region: CASSSDRGREQYF. The CDR3 DNA reads TGTGCCAGCAGCTCCGACAGGGGACGCGAGCAGTACTTC.

This clonotype has at least ten counts. The V gene is TRBV7-2, the J gene TRBJ1-3, with D possibly matching TRBD1 (6 bases). Trimming stripped 6 bases from V and 4 bases from J, with 16 bases between. CDR3 length equals 15 residues. Looked up from germline, CDR1 is SGHTA and CDR2 is FQGNSA. The CDR3 protein is CASSPEQGGGNTIYF. Written as DNA, the CDR3 is TGTGCCAGCAGTCCAGAACAGGGTGGCGGAAACACCATATATTTT.

This clonotype came up many times. The genes are TRBV5-1 and TRBJ2-3; 9 bases are shared with TRBD1. V dropped 0 bases and J dropped 3; count of bases not matched to a gene: 8. CDR1 and CDR2 from the germline V gene are SGHRS and YFSETQ. This CDR3 has 17 residues. The CDR3 DNA reads TGCGCCAGCAGCTTGGAAGGGGACAGGGAGGGTACAGATACGCAGTATTTT. This codes for CASSLEGDREGTDTQYF.

The table lists this clonotype with many counts. In DNA form, the CDR3 reads TGTGCCAGCAGTTTGGGACAGGGAGCCGGGGAGCTGTTTTTT. It specifies CASSLGQGAGELFF. The genes are TRBV12-3 or TRBV12-4 and TRBJ2-2; 9 nucleotides line up with TRBD1. The V and J ends lost 3 bases and 6 bases, in that order; junction bases with no gene match: 2. This CDR3 region has 14 residues.

The rearrangement joins TRBV7-9 to TRBJ2-7; 7 bases are a match to TRBD1. The CDR3 contains 15 residues. Trimming removed 2 bases from V and 4 bases from J; junction bases left unmatched: 8. Germline V gene lookup returns CDR1 SEHNR and CDR2 FQNEAQ (reference sequence). CDR3 region: CASSLRWDRDYEQYF. The CDR3 coding sequence is TGTGCCAGCAGCTTAAGGTGGGACAGAGATTACGAGCAGTACTTC.

Many counts were recorded for this clonotype. This sequence joins TRBV5-5 and TRBJ1-1; unclear D gene. This CDR3 is 14 amino acids long. V was clipped by 2 bases and J by 2 bases, with 10 bases between them. The germline gives CDR1 SGHKS, CDR2 YYEKEE (reference sequence). CDR3: CASSFSIGNTEAFF. The CDR3 nucleotides read TGTGCCAGCAGCTTTTCTATCGGTAACACTGAAGCTTTCTTT.

The table lists this clonotype with many counts. This chain joins TRBV5-1 and TRBJ2-2; the D call may be TRBD1 or TRBD2 (5 bases each). This CDR3 is 14 amino acids long. V was shortened by 2 bases and J by 6 bases, with 11 bases between the two germline ends. The germline CDR1 and CDR2 sequences are SGHRS and YFSETQ. CDR3 sequence: CASSLSGDPGELFF. In DNA form, the CDR3 reads TGCGCCAGCAGCTTAAGTGGGGACCCCGGGGAGCTGTTTTTT. The full variable domain, with the rest looked up from reference TRBV5-1 and TRBJ2-2, is KAGVTQTPRYLIKTRGQQVTLSCSPISGHRSVSWYQQTPGQGLQFLFEYFSETQRNKGNFPGRFSGRQFSNSRSEMNVSTLELGDSALYLCASSLSGDPGELFFGEGSRLTVL.